This is a list of T cell receptor beta chains from one sample in a study of cytomegalovirus exposure and HLA in healthy donors. Here immunoSEQ multiplex PCR was the method, and the copy in TCRdb shows in-frame clones only, minus some. The sample includes around 140,000 clones, approximately 80% of them seen just once. Specimen: PBMCs. The origin of the receptors is a male donor in good health and CMV-seronegative. Both conserved end residues are part of each CDR3. A D gene is named only where the DNA matches it firmly. For some rows the clone size is stated as once, few or many, or as a class when expanded; others skip it.

CDR3 protein	CDR3 DNA	CDR3 length	D gene	V gene	J gene	clone size
CASGLVLSPEKLFF	TGTGCTAGTGGTTTGGTACTGAGTCCCGAAAAACTGTTTTTT	14	.	TRBV12-5	TRBJ1-4	.
CASNPWGTGPIGNQPQHF	TGTGCCAGTAACCCATGGGGGACAGGGCCTATTGGCAATCAGCCCCAGCATTTT	18	TRBD1	TRBV19	TRBJ1-5	.
CSSSLSESSYEQYF	TGTTCCAGCAGCTTATCAGAAAGCTCCTACGAGCAGTACTTC	14	.	TRBV7-9	TRBJ2-7	.
CASSMTGFEYEQYF	TGTGCCAGCAGCATGACAGGGTTCGAATACGAGCAGTACTTC	14	TRBD1	TRBV7-9	TRBJ2-7	few
CATSRDLPDRGFEKLFF	TGTGCCACCAGCAGAGATCTACCGGACAGGGGATTCGAAAAACTGTTTTTT	17	TRBD1	TRBV15	TRBJ1-4	once
CASNRLQPGVPYEQYF	TGTGCCAGCAATCGACTACAACCAGGGGTTCCCTACGAGCAGTACTTC	16	.	TRBV27	TRBJ2-7	.
CASSPNIAGKTQYF	TGTGCCAGCAGTCCCAACATAGCGGGAAAGACCCAGTACTTC	14	TRBD2	TRBV27	TRBJ2-5	.
CASVEGLNSPLHF	TGTGCCAGCGTCGAGGGACTTAATTCACCCCTCCACTTT	13	.	TRBV2	TRBJ1-6	.
CASRVGQGLTDTQYF	TGTGCCAGCAGAGTGGGACAGGGCCTCACAGATACGCAGTATTTT	15	TRBD1	TRBV5-4	TRBJ2-3	once
CASSPTQTTTDYGYTF	TGTGCCAGCTCACCTACTCAGACGACGACTGACTATGGCTACACCTTC	16	.	TRBV18	TRBJ1-2	.
CASSLVTDLGGVEKLFF	TGTGCCAGCAGCTTAGTAACGGACCTCGGCGGGGTTGAAAAACTGTTTTTT	17	.	TRBV11-2	TRBJ1-4	.
CSARTGTSSGNTIYF	TGCAGCGCCAGGACAGGGACGAGCTCTGGAAACACCATATATTTT	15	TRBD1	TRBV29-1	TRBJ1-3	.
CASSFPSAYEQYF	TGTGCCAGCAGCTTTCCCTCAGCCTACGAGCAGTACTTC	13	.	TRBV11-1	TRBJ2-7	.
CASSVGVSGEAYEQYF	TGTGCCAGCAGCGTAGGTGTTAGCGGGGAGGCCTACGAGCAGTACTTC	16	TRBD2	TRBV9	TRBJ2-7	.
CASSVGLARYNEQFF	TGTGCCAGCAGCGTAGGGCTAGCGCGGTACAATGAGCAGTTCTTC	15	.	TRBV9	TRBJ2-1	.
CASRIASGFLQYF	TGTGCCAGCAGAATAGCTTCGGGGTTCCTGCAGTATTTT	13	.	TRBV7-2	TRBJ2-3	.
CASSGVQVEDTQYF	TGTGCCAGCAGTGGGGTGCAGGTTGAAGATACGCAGTATTTT	14	.	TRBV25-1	TRBJ2-3	.
CASSRGQAVKSAYEQYF	TGTGCCAGCTCACGGGGACAGGCCGTTAAGTCGGCCTACGAGCAGTACTTC	17	TRBD1	TRBV18	TRBJ2-7	.
CASSKRTGAYEQYF	TGTGCCAGCAGCAAAAGGACGGGAGCTTACGAGCAGTACTTC	14	.	TRBV14	TRBJ2-7	.
CASSRSGIRSPGNTIYF	TGCGCCAGCAGTCGGTCAGGGATCCGGAGTCCTGGAAACACCATATATTTT	17	.	TRBV23-1	TRBJ1-3	.
CASSLAKWGGRETQYF	TGCGCCAGCAGCTTGGCCAAGTGGGGGGGCCGGGAGACCCAGTACTTC	16	.	TRBV5-1	TRBJ2-5	.
CASSLAPERAYEQYF	TGCGCCAGCAGCTTGGCGCCCGAGAGGGCCTACGAGCAGTACTTC	15	.	TRBV5-1	TRBJ2-7	once
CASSLSGTETYEQYF	TGTGCCAGCAGTCTATCCGGGACAGAGACCTACGAGCAGTACTTC	15	TRBD1	TRBV27	TRBJ2-7	.
CASSLIQGSEYEQYF	TGTGCCAGCAGCTTAATTCAGGGCTCTGAATACGAGCAGTACTTC	15	.	TRBV7-3	TRBJ2-7	.
CASSGSQGYTQYF	TGCGCCAGCAGTGGATCACAGGGATATACGCAGTATTTT	13	.	TRBV10-2	TRBJ2-3	.
CASMGGPRITNTGELFF	TGCGCCAGCATGGGGGGACCTAGGATTACGAACACCGGGGAGCTGTTTTTT	17	.	TRBV5-1	TRBJ2-2	.
CASSTQGARHTGELFF	TGTGCCAGCAGCACACAGGGGGCGCGTCACACCGGGGAGCTGTTTTTT	16	TRBD1	TRBV5-6	TRBJ2-2	.
CASSSGQPQETQYF	TGTGCCAGCAGCTCTGGACAGCCCCAAGAGACCCAGTACTTC	14	.	TRBV5-4	TRBJ2-5	.
CASSPRTGYPYEQYF	TGTGCCAGCAGCCCCCGGACAGGGTACCCCTACGAGCAGTACTTC	15	TRBD1	TRBV9	TRBJ2-7	.
CASSPPSVPNQPQHF	TGTGCCAGCTCACCACCGAGTGTTCCCAATCAGCCCCAGCATTTT	15	.	TRBV18	TRBJ1-5	.
CASSSQGGGYEQYF	TGTGCCAGCAGCTCCCAGGGGGGAGGCTACGAGCAGTACTTC	14	.	TRBV7-2	TRBJ2-7	.
CASSQDFTEYGYTF	TGCGCCAGCAGCCAAGATTTTACAGAATATGGCTACACCTTC	14	.	TRBV4-1	TRBJ1-2	.
CASSSGLANEQYF	TGTGCCAGCAGCTCGGGACTAGCCAACGAGCAGTACTTC	13	TRBD2	TRBV7-6	TRBJ2-7	.
CASSTTSGSSYNEQFF	TGTGCCAGTAGTACCACTAGCGGGAGCTCCTACAATGAGCAGTTCTTC	16	TRBD2	TRBV19	TRBJ2-1	.
CASGHHNNEQFF	TGTGCCAGCGGCCACCACAACAATGAGCAGTTCTTC	12	.	TRBV14	TRBJ2-1	.